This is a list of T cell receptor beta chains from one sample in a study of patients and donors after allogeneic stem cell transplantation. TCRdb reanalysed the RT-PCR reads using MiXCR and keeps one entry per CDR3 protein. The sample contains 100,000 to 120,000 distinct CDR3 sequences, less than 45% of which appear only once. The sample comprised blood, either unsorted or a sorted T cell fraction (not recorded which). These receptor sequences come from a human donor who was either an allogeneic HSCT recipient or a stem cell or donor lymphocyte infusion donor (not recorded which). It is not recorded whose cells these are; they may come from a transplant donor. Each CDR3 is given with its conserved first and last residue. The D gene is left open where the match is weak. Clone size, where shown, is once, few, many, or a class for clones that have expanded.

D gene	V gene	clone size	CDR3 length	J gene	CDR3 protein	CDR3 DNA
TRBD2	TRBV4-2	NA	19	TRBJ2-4	CASSQEGAGGPLPKNIQYF	TGTGCCAGCAGCCAAGAGGGAGCGGGAGGGCCTTTACCGAAAAACATTCAGTACTTC
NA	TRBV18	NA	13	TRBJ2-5	CASSTIRQETQYF	TGTGCCAGCTCAACCATACGACAAGAGACCCAGTACTTC
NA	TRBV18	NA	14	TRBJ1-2	CASSPAAGNYGYTF	TGTGCCAGCTCACCAGCGGCAGGGAACTATGGCTACACCTTC
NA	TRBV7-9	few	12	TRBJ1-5	CASSLDHQPQHF	TGTGCCAGCAGCTTAGATCATCAGCCCCAGCATTTT
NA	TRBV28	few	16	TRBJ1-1	CASSVLGGRVNTEAFF	TGTGCCAGCAGTGTGCTGGGGGGCCGGGTGAACACTGAAGCTTTCTTT
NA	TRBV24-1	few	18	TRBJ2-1	CATSTGWAAQSAGNEQFF	TGTGCCACCAGTACAGGATGGGCGGCCCAATCTGCCGGTAATGAGCAGTTCTTC
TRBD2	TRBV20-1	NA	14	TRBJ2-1	CSARWYGRANEQFF	TGCAGTGCCAGGTGGTACGGGAGGGCCAATGAGCAGTTCTTC
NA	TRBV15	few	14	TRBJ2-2	CATSRGYGSPELFF	TGTGCCACCAGCAGAGGTTATGGGAGTCCGGAGCTGTTTTTT
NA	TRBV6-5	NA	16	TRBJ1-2	CASSDNLNRVNYGYTF	TGTGCCAGCAGCGACAACCTTAACAGGGTAAACTACGGCTACACCTTC
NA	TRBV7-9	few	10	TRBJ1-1	CASSSTEAFF	TGTGCCAGCAGCTCAACTGAAGCTTTCTTT
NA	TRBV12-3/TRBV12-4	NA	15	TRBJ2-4	CASSKTGKAKNIQYF	TGTGCCAGCTCAAAGACAGGAAAAGCCAAAAACATTCAGTACTTC
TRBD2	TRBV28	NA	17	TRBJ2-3	CASKGTSGVLSTDTQYF	TGTGCCAGCAAGGGGACTAGCGGGGTTCTAAGCACAGATACGCAGTATTTT
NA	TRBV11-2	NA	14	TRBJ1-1	CASRYSNMNTEAFF	TGTGCCAGCAGGTATTCCAACATGAACACTGAAGCTTTCTTT
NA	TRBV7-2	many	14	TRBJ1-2	CASSFRDPNYGYTF	TGTGCCAGCAGCTTTAGGGATCCTAACTATGGCTACACCTTC
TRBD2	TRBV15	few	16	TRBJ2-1	CATSRDRTSGANEQFF	TGTGCCACCAGCAGAGATCGGACTAGCGGAGCCAATGAGCAGTTCTTC
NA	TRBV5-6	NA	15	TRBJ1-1	CASSLRRQMNTEAFF	TGTGCCAGCAGCTTGAGAAGACAGATGAACACTGAAGCTTTCTTT
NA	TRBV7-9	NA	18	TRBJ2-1	CASSLSVFRDTLEGEQFF	TGTGCCAGCAGCTTATCGGTCTTCCGGGACACCCTAGAGGGTGAGCAGTTCTTC
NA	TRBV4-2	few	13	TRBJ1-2	CASSQVWGDGYTF	TGTGCCAGCAGCCAAGTTTGGGGAGACGGCTACACCTTC
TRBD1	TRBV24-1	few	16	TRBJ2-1	CATSDLRGTGRNEQFF	TGTGCCACCAGTGATCTCCGGGGGACAGGGCGCAATGAGCAGTTCTTC
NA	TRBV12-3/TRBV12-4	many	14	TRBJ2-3	CASSLLGSTDTQYF	TGTGCCAGCAGTTTACTCGGCAGCACAGATACGCAGTATTTT
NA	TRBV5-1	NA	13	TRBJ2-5	CASSGDNQETQYF	TGCGCCAGCAGCGGGGACAACCAAGAGACCCAGTACTTC
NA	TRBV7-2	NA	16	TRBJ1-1	CASSGGATGLNTEAFF	TGTGCCAGCAGCGGTGGGGCGACAGGCTTGAACACTGAAGCTTTCTTT
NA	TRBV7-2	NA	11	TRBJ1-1	CASSYGPEAFF	TGTGCCAGCAGCTACGGTCCTGAAGCTTTCTTT
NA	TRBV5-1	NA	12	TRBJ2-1	CASRTGNNEQFF	TGCGCCAGCAGAACAGGGAATAATGAGCAGTTCTTC
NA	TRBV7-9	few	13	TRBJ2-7	CASSTTSPGEQYF	TGTGCCAGCAGCACGACTAGTCCTGGCGAGCAGTACTTC